The present TCR beta chain was sequenced within a study of beta chain features in type 1 diabetes. This clone was counted between two and nine times. Its matching antigen is unknown. Each of the sorted populations had a purity greater than 95%. Expressed TCRB transcripts got sequenced, as all isolated RNA was reverse transcribed. Sequenced by immunoSEQ multiplex PCR; TCRdb stores in-frame clones only, minus some. The table records about 140,000 clones, about 9.7% of them present only once. Germline V CDR1 and CDR2: WSHSY, SAAADI. CDR3 length: 14 amino acids. Trimming pared 9 bases from V and 1 base from J, leaving 14 bases between. Study results and caveats: A PCR bias possibly favoring shorter templates would apply equally to patients and controls.

Sequenced: central memory CD4+ T cells from blood. This clonotype originated in a woman aged 40 to 55 in good health. The chain uses TRBV10-2 and TRBJ2-3; D perhaps matches TRBD2 (6 bases). As DNA, the CDR3 is TGCGCCAGTAGGGGACTGAACCGCACAGATACGCAGTATTTT. This encodes CASRGLNRTDTQYF.